This passage covers 26 T cell receptor beta chains from one sample sequenced in a study of CD8 T cells in Susac syndrome. It was with random hexamers that 0.5 to 1 ug RNA was reverse transcribed. TCRdb reprocessed the immunoSEQ multiplex PCR reads via MiXCR and lists one record per CDR3 protein. Found here are some 130,000 distinct CDR3 sequences, about 95% of them singletons; the top ten hold approximately 0.18%. Sequenced sample: CD8+ T cells from PBMCs. The receptors shown here come from a human donor with Susac syndrome.

The chain has TRBV15 and TRBJ2-5; D possibly corresponds to TRBD2 (6 bases). The CDR3 totals 15 residues. V lost 5 bases and J lost 2, with 15 bases in between. Germline V lookup: CDR1 LNHNV, CDR2 YYDKDF (reference sequence). The CDR3 DNA reads TGTGCCACCAGCTCAGTCGGGGGAAATCAAGAGACCCAGTACTTC. Translating gives CATSSVGGNQETQYF.

The genes are TRBV10-3 and TRBJ2-5, with D possibly matching TRBD2 (5 bases). This CDR3 region has 14 residues. Germline CDR1 reads ENHRY; CDR2 reads SYGVKD. V dropped 4 bases and J dropped 1 base, with 10 bases sitting between them. The CDR3 here is CAISVEGFQETQYF. The CDR3 DNA follows: TGTGCCATCAGTGTTGAGGGATTCCAAGAGACCCAGTACTTC.

The chain joins TRBV12-3 or TRBV12-4 to TRBJ1-2; tentatively, D is TRBD1 (5 bases). CDR3 size: 15 residues. With 5 bases removed from V and 4 bases from J, the gap between germline ends came to 17 bases. CDR3 region: CASSTREGRSYGYTF. The DNA of the CDR3 is TGTGCCAGCAGTACCCGGGAGGGGCGCAGCTATGGCTACACCTTC.

The rearrangement links TRBV5-6 to TRBJ2-7, with D possibly TRBD1 on 6 matching bases. Germline V gene data show CDR1 as SGHDT and CDR2 as YYEEEE. The CDR3 is made up of 14 amino acids. V was clipped by 1 base and J by 6 bases, with 14 bases between them. The CDR3 here is CASSLKDSTSEQYF. CDR3 sequence (DNA): TGTGCCAGCAGCTTGAAGGACAGCACAAGCGAGCAGTACTTC.

The V call is TRBV20-1, the J call TRBJ1-2; D unresolved. CDR1 DFQATT and CDR2 SNEGSKA come from the germline V gene (reference sequence). The CDR3 runs to 15 residues. The V and J ends lost 6 bases and 4 bases respectively, with 21 bases between them. The CDR3 region has the DNA TGCAGTGCGCCTGTTATGCAGAGCACTACCTATGGCTACACCTTC. Translation: CSAPVMQSTTYGYTF.

V is TRBV7-9 and J is TRBJ2-7, with 7 positions matching TRBD1. The CDR3 consists of 13 residues. Trimming took 9 bases from V and 1 from J; bases not matched to a gene: 6. Germline lookup yields CDR1 SEHNR and CDR2 FQNEAQ (reference sequence). CDR3 sequence: CASTTGVSYEQYF. In nucleotides, the CDR3 is TGTGCCAGTACTACAGGGGTATCCTACGAGCAGTACTTC.

This clonotype was recorded only once. The chain links TRBV20-1 to TRBJ2-7; either TRBD1 or TRBD2 may fit D (5 bases each). Trimming pared 5 bases from V and 0 bases from J, leaving 11 bases between. Germline V CDR1 and CDR2: DFQATT, SNEGSKA (reference sequence). This CDR3 is 13 amino acids long. CDR3 DNA sequence: TGCAGTGCTTGGGACGGGAACTCCTACGAGCAGTACTTC. It specifies CSAWDGNSYEQYF.

The rearrangement joins TRBV9 to TRBJ1-2; 8 bases map to TRBD1. Germline V CDR1 and CDR2: SGDLS, YYNGEE. J gave up 6 bases and V 0 bases, and 4 bases lay outside the gene matches. The CDR3 spans 14 residues. The CDR3 loop reads CASSVGTGFDGYTF. The CDR3 nucleotides read TGTGCCAGCAGCGTAGGGACAGGGTTCGATGGCTACACCTTC.

This clonotype was counted a single time. The DNA of the CDR3 is TGTGCCAGCAGCGACACAATGAGGAGGGCTTTCTTT. This sequence encodes CASSDTMRRAFF. The gene calls are TRBV9 and TRBJ1-1; D is ambiguous. The CDR3 has 12 amino acids. From germline, CDR1 is SGDLS and CDR2 YYNGEE. Trimming removed 3 bases at V and 11 bases at J, with 14 bases between.

The chain carries TRBV29-1 and TRBJ2-1; the match to TRBD2 covers 7 bases. There are 15 residues in the CDR3. With 8 bases clipped from V and 4 bases from J, the junction kept 14 bases outside the gene matches. Germline loops: CDR1 SQVTM, CDR2 ANQGSEA. The CDR3 protein is CSSSRGEAPYNEQFF. Here the CDR3 DNA reads TGCAGCTCCTCCCGGGGGGAGGCCCCTTACAATGAGCAGTTCTTC.

This clonotype was observed once. The chain links TRBV10-3 to TRBJ2-3, with D possibly called TRBD1 or TRBD2 (5 bases each). Germline lookup yields CDR1 ENHRY and CDR2 SYGVKD. This CDR3 is built from 14 residues. The V end lost 4 bases, the J end lost 2 bases, and 10 bases lay between the germline ends. CDR3 DNA sequence: TGTGCCATCAGTGGAGGGGATGACACAGATACGCAGTATTTT. It encodes CAISGGDDTDTQYF.

The chain is built from TRBV27 and TRBJ2-7, with D uncertain. The germline gives CDR1 MNHEY, CDR2 SMNVEV (reference sequence). V was shortened by 4 bases and J by 2 bases, with 9 bases between the two germline ends. This CDR3 spans 13 amino acids. The CDR3 here is CASSSGGTYEQYF. The CDR3 DNA is TGTGCCAGCAGTTCCGGCGGTACCTACGAGCAGTACTTC.

V is TRBV30 and J is TRBJ2-3, with TRBD2 matching over 15 bases. The germline V gene has CDR1 GTSNPN and CDR2 SVGIG (reference sequence). Germline trimming cut 5 bases from V and 6 bases from J; bases unmatched to any gene: 3. This CDR3 region has 14 residues. The CDR3: CAWGGLAGGDTQYF. The DNA of the CDR3 is TGTGCCTGGGGTGGACTAGCGGGAGGGGATACGCAGTATTTT.

This chain joins TRBV20-1 and TRBJ2-1; 7 bases line up with TRBD2. The J segment lost 4 bases and the V segment lost 4 bases, leaving 13 bases of the junction unmatched. Looked up from germline, CDR1 is DFQATT and CDR2 is SNEGSKA (reference sequence). The CDR3 has 16 amino acids. The chain's CDR3 is CSATAGEGIPYNEQFF. The CDR3 DNA reads as TGCAGTGCTACCGCGGGGGAGGGAATTCCTTACAATGAGCAGTTCTTC.

V gene TRBV20-1 combines with J gene TRBJ2-5; TRBD2 matches 14 bases. Germline V CDR1 and CDR2: DFQATT, SNEGSKA (reference sequence). The CDR3 runs 18 residues. J was trimmed by 5 bases and V by 0 bases; bases with no gene match: 11. DNA for the CDR3: TGCAGTGCTAGAGATCGTCGACTAGCGGGAGGGCCAATGGAGACCCAGTACTTC. Translating gives CSARDRRLAGGPMETQYF.

V gene TRBV27 combines with J gene TRBJ2-6, with D maybe TRBD2 (6 bases). The germline V gene encodes CDR1 MNHEY and CDR2 SMNVEV (reference sequence). The V and J ends lost 6 bases and 3 bases respectively, with 15 bases between them. The CDR3 is made up of 16 amino acids. The CDR3 region is CASRTGVASGANVLTF. CDR3 nucleotide sequence: TGTGCCAGCAGGACGGGAGTAGCAAGTGGGGCCAACGTCCTGACTTTC. The variable domain in full, completed from reference TRBV27 and TRBJ2-6, reads EAQVTQNPRYLITVTGKKLTVTCSQNMNHEYMSWYRQDPGLGLRQIYYSMNVEVTDKGDVPEGYKVSRKEKRNFPLILESPSPNQTSLYFCASRTGVASGANVLTFGAGSRLTVL.

The chain couples TRBV9 to TRBJ1-4; no firm D call. Trimming pared 4 bases from V and 5 bases from J, leaving 12 bases between. The CDR3 has 14 residues. From germline, CDR1 is SGDLS and CDR2 YYNGEE. The CDR3 nucleotides are TGTGCCAGCAGCCCGGGGAGTACCAATGAAAAACTGTTTTTT. Residues: CASSPGSTNEKLFF.

The chain joins TRBV25-1 to TRBJ1-2; tentative D call: TRBD1 (5 bases). The CDR3 has 15 amino acids. Trimming left V 2 bases short and J 2 bases short, with 12 bases between. Germline lookup yields CDR1 MGHDK and CDR2 SYGVNS. The CDR3, as DNA: TGTGCCAGCAGTGAAGATTTTGGGGGAAACTATGGCTACACCTTC. It codes for CASSEDFGGNYGYTF.

V usage is TRBV27 and J usage is TRBJ2-7; D is undetermined. This CDR3 has 11 residues. V was pared by 5 bases and J by 12 bases, with 14 bases between. Germline V gives CDR1 MNHEY, CDR2 SMNVEV (reference sequence). CDR3 amino acids: CASSLTKPRYF. CDR3 nucleotides: TGTGCCAGCAGTCTTACGAAGCCTCGGTACTTC.

The gene calls are TRBV3-1 and TRBJ1-2; 8 nucleotides align to TRBD1. The CDR3 is 13 residues long. CDR1 and CDR2 from the germline V gene are LGHDT and YNNKEL (reference sequence). V lost 2 bases, J lost 7 bases, and 3 bases stayed unmatched. CDR3 nucleotide sequence: TGTGCCAGCAGCCAAACGACAGGGGTTGGCTACACCTTC. It specifies CASSQTTGVGYTF.

The chain combines TRBV27 with TRBJ1-5; 9 bases are a match to TRBD1. The germline V gene has CDR1 MNHEY and CDR2 SMNVEV (reference sequence). V lost 6 bases to trimming and J lost 3 bases; unmatched junction nucleotides: 6. The CDR3 loop spans 15 amino acids. The CDR3 DNA reads as TGTGCCAGCAGAAAGGACAGGGGCTTCAATCAGCCCCAGCATTTT. Protein sequence: CASRKDRGFNQPQHF.

A note on this clonotype: The junction differs from germline at one of its ends, possibly a read error. The V call is TRBV20-1, the J call TRBJ2-1; possibly TRBD2 for D (6 bases). Germline CDR1 reads DFQATT; CDR2 reads SNEGSKA (reference sequence). CDR3 length equals 13 residues. CDR3 coding DNA: TGCAGTGCCAGAGTAGGACTACCCAATGAGCAGTTCTTC. Protein product: CSARVGLPNEQFF.

This clonotype appeared a single time. This sequence joins TRBV29-1 and TRBJ2-1; a weak D match, TRBD2 (6 bases). The CDR3 covers 16 residues. V was clipped by 1 base and J by 2 bases, with 15 bases between them. Germline V gene sequence: CDR1 SQVTM, CDR2 ANQGSEA. The CDR3 coding sequence is TGCAGCGTTGAAGGAGGAGGCGGGACCCCCTACAATGAGCAGTTCTTC. Translated: CSVEGGGGTPYNEQFF.

This chain links TRBV4-1 with TRBJ2-7; 10 bases align to TRBD2. This CDR3 comprises 16 residues. From germline, CDR1 is MGHRA and CDR2 YSYEKL. With 0 bases clipped from V and 1 base from J, the junction kept 3 bases outside the gene matches. The CDR3 DNA sequence: TGCGCCAGCAGCCAAGATCAACTAGCGGGATCCTACGAGCAGTACTTC. Translating gives CASSQDQLAGSYEQYF.

The genes are TRBV9 and TRBJ2-2, with D possibly matching TRBD1 (5 bases). Germline values: CDR1 SGDLS, CDR2 YYNGEE. V was clipped by 3 bases and J by 3 bases, with 6 bases between them. The CDR3 extends over 13 amino acids. The CDR3 bases are TGTGCCAGCAGCGGCAGGGACACCGGGGAGCTGTTTTTT. Translating gives CASSGRDTGELFF.

The V call is TRBV6-1, the J call TRBJ2-6; 10 positions match TRBD1. The CDR3 sequence is 16 residues long. V lost 7 bases and J lost 1; bases outside the gene matches: 4. Germline lookup yields CDR1 MNHNS and CDR2 SASEGT. The CDR3 sequence is CASTGTGASGANVLTF. The CDR3 region has the DNA TGTGCCAGCACCGGGACAGGGGCTTCTGGGGCCAACGTCCTGACTTTC.